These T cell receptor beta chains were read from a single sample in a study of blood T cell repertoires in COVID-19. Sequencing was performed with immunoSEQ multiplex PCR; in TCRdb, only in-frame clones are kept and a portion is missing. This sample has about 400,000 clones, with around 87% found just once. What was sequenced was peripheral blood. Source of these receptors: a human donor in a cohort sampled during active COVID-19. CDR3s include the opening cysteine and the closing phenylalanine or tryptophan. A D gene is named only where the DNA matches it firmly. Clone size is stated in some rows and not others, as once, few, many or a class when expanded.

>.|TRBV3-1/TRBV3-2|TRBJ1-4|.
CASSQDLRGELFF
TGTGCCAGCAGCCAAGACCTCCGGGGGGAATTGTTTTTT
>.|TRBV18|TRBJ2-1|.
CASSLRGELNEQFF
TGTGCCAGCTCACTACGAGGAGAACTCAATGAGCAGTTCTTC
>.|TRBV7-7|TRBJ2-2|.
CASSLDQLNTGELFF
TGTGCTAGCAGCTTAGATCAGTTGAACACCGGGGAGCTGTTTTTT
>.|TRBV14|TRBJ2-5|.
CASSPRQLQETQYF
TGTGCCAGCAGCCCGAGACAGCTTCAAGAGACCCAGTACTTC
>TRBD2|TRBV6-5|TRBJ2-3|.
CASSLTSGRDTQYF
TGTGCCAGCAGTTTGACTAGCGGGAGGGATACGCAGTATTTT
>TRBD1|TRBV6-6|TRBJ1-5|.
CASSHTRGQGAPEGNQPQHF
TGTGCCAGCAGTCACACCCGAGGACAGGGGGCGCCTGAGGGCAATCAGCCCCAGCATTTT
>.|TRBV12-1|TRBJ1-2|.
CASSFEFWEVRSYGYTF
TGTGCCAGCAGCTTTGAGTTCTGGGAGGTGAGAAGCTATGGCTACACCTTC
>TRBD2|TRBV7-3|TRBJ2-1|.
CASSRTSGGFNEQFF
TGTGCCAGCAGCCGGACTAGCGGGGGGTTCAATGAGCAGTTCTTC
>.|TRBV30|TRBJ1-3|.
CAWSVLGGSFSGNTIYF
TGTGCCTGGAGTGTACTTGGGGGCAGTTTCTCTGGAAACACCATATATTTT
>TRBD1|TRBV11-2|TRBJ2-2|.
CASSSRTGGAETGELFF
TGTGCCAGCAGCTCTAGGACAGGGGGCGCGGAAACCGGGGAGCTGTTTTTT
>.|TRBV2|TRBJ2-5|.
CASRDNQETQYF
TGTGCCAGCAGAGACAACCAAGAGACCCAGTACTTC
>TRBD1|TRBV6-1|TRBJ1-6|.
CASSEAAGTGDSPLHF
TGTGCCAGCAGTGAAGCGGCCGGGACAGGGGATTCACCCCTCCACTTT
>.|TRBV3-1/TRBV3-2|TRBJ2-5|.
CASSQAAQTYQETQYF
TGTGCCAGCAGCCAAGCGGCACAGACGTACCAAGAGACCCAGTACTTC
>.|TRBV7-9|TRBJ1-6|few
CASSLGQGHSPLHF
TGTGCCAGCAGCTTAGGTCAGGGCCATTCACCCCTCCACTTT
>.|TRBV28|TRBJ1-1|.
CASSLFRGWTAFF
TGTGCCAGCAGTTTATTTAGAGGGTGGACAGCTTTCTTT
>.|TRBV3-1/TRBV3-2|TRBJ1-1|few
CASSQAPYPPTF
TGTGCCAGCAGCCAAGCACCCTACCCGCCAACCTTT
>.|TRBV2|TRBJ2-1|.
CASGDSPYNEQFF
TGTGCCAGCGGGGACTCCCCCTACAATGAGCAGTTCTTC
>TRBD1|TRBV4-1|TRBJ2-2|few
CASSPNTGAGELFF
TGCGCCAGCAGCCCAAACACAGGGGCCGGGGAGCTGTTTTTT
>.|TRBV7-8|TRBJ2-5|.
CASRGAETQYF
TGTGCCAGCAGGGGCGCCGAGACCCAGTACTTC
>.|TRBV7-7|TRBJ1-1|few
CASSQAGGRRNTEAFF
TGTGCTAGCAGCCAGGCGGGGGGTCGTCGGAACACTGAAGCTTTCTTT
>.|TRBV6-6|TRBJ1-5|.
CASSYSEGNQPQHF
TGTGCCAGCAGTTACTCGGAGGGCAATCAGCCCCAGCATTTT
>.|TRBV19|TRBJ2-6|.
CAIINRDSGANVLTF
TGTGCCATTATTAACCGCGACTCTGGGGCCAACGTCCTGACTTTC
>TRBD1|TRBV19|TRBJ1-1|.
CASSTGTVRLNTEAFF
TGTGCCAGTAGTACCGGGACAGTGAGATTGAACACTGAAGCTTTCTTT
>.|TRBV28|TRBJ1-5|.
CASSSRGGSNQPQHF
TGTGCCAGCAGTTCCCGAGGGGGAAGCAATCAGCCCCAGCATTTT
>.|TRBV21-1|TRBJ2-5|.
CASSNGLAGGETQYF
TGTGCCAGCAGCAATGGACTAGCGGGAGGGGAGACCCAGTACTTC
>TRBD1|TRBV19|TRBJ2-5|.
CASSITLASRTGEETQYF
TGTGCCAGTAGTATAACGTTAGCGTCCAGGACAGGGGAAGAGACCCAGTACTTC
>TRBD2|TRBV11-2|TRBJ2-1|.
CASSPSSSGKGNEQFF
TGTGCCAGCAGCCCAAGTTCTAGCGGGAAGGGCAATGAGCAGTTCTTC
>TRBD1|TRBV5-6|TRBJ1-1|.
CASSLRQGARMNTEAFF
TGTGCCAGCAGCTTGAGACAGGGGGCACGAATGAACACTGAAGCTTTCTTT
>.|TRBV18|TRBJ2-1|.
CASSPPGSYNEQFF
TGTGCCAGCTCACCACCCGGGTCTTACAATGAGCAGTTCTTC
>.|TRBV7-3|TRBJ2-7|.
CASSLTPGYEQYF
TGTGCCAGCAGCTTAACTCCCGGCTACGAGCAGTACTTC
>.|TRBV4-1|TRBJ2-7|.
CASSQVIGRSEQYF
TGCGCCAGCAGCCAAGTCATCGGCAGGTCCGAGCAGTACTTC
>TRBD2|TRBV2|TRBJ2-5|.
CASSDSTSGRRETQYF
TGTGCCAGCAGTGATTCGACTAGCGGGAGAAGGGAGACCCAGTACTTC
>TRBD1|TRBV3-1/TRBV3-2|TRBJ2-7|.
CASSTNRGNEQYF
TGTGCCAGCAGCACCAACAGGGGCAACGAGCAGTACTTC
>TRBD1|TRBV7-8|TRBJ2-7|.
CASSYGQGTPEQYF
TGTGCCAGCAGCTACGGACAGGGGACCCCCGAGCAGTACTTC
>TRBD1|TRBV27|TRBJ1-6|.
CASSSTGVGNSPLHF
TGTGCCAGCAGTTCGACAGGGGTAGGTAATTCACCCCTCCACTTT
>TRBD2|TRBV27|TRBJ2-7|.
CASSPRPRTSGRWEQYF
TGTGCCAGCAGTCCACGCCCCCGGACTAGCGGGAGGTGGGAGCAGTACTTC
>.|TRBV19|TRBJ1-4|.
CASSGRLLGGEKLFF
TGTGCCAGTAGTGGCCGGCTACTAGGGGGAGAAAAACTGTTTTTT
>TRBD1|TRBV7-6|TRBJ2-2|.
CASETGANTGELFF
TGTGCCAGCGAGACAGGGGCGAACACCGGGGAGCTGTTTTTT
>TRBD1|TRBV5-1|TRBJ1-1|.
CASQWTGPHTEAFF
TGCGCCAGCCAATGGACAGGGCCGCACACTGAAGCTTTCTTT
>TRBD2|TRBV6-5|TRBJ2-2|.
CASSYGRSGATGELFF
TGTGCCAGCAGTTACGGCCGTAGCGGGGCCACCGGGGAGCTGTTTTTT